One and the same sample provided the 8 T cell receptor beta chains below, sequenced in a study of blood T cell repertoires in COVID-19. TCRdb's copy holds only in-frame clones and misses some; the assay was immunoSEQ multiplex PCR. This table holds approximately 180,000 clones, 75% to 85% found once. The specimen sequenced was PBMCs or T cells enriched from blood (not recorded which). The source is a man aged 45 to 65 who had recovered from COVID-19.

The rearrangement links TRBV10-1 to TRBJ1-1, with a weak D call TRBD1 (5 bases). Germline V gene data show CDR1 as WNHNN and CDR2 as SYGVQD (reference sequence). Trimming took off 7 bases at V and 0 bases at J, with 12 bases between the two ends. The CDR3 contains 14 residues. CDR3 protein: CASNPGGLNTEAFF. CDR3 bases: TGCGCCAGCAACCCGGGGGGACTGAACACTGAAGCTTTCTTT.

The V gene is TRBV18, the J gene TRBJ1-2; TRBD1 aligns across 7 bases. Trimming removed 1 base from V and 8 bases from J; junction bases left unmatched: 7. Germline V CDR1 and CDR2: KGHSH, LQKENI. The CDR3 extends over 14 amino acids. The CDR3 DNA sequence: TGTGCCAGCTCACCACAGACGACAGGGTTCGGCTACACCTTC. Its translation is CASSPQTTGFGYTF.

The DNA for the CDR3 is TGTGCCAGCAGCTTACCAGGTCGCAATCAGCCCCAGCATTTT. This sequence encodes CASSLPGRNQPQHF. V is TRBV7-9 and J is TRBJ1-5; D is undetermined. The CDR3 covers 14 residues. With 2 bases removed from V and 2 bases from J, the gap between germline ends came to 7 bases. Per the germline V gene, CDR1 is SEHNR and CDR2 is FQNEAQ (reference sequence).

This clone is a singleton in its sample. The chain is built from TRBV5-1 and TRBJ2-7, with a weak D call TRBD1 (6 bases). The CDR3 length is 18 residues. V lost 0 bases and J 3 bases, leaving 22 bases between the germline ends. CDR1 and CDR2 from the germline V gene are SGHRS and YFSETQ. CDR3 nucleotides: TGCGCCAGCAGCTTGGTCGGCGGCAGGGCAGGGGATTTCTACGAGCAGTACTTC. Translated: CASSLVGGRAGDFYEQYF. The full variable domain, with the rest looked up from reference TRBV5-1 and TRBJ2-7, is KAGVTQTPRYLIKTRGQQVTLSCSPISGHRSVSWYQQTPGQGLQFLFEYFSETQRNKGNFPGRFSGRQFSNSRSEMNVSTLELGDSALYLCASSLVGGRAGDFYEQYFGPGTRLTVT.

The chain combines TRBV6-4 with TRBJ1-2; perhaps TRBD1 as D (6 bases). This CDR3 has 13 amino acids. Germline assignment: CDR1 MRHNA and CDR2 SNTAGT. The V and J ends lost 4 bases and 8 bases respectively, with 14 bases between them. CDR3 protein: CASSAQGTGGYTF. CDR3 sequence (DNA): TGTGCCAGCAGTGCACAGGGAACCGGAGGCTACACCTTC.

The chain combines TRBV28 with TRBJ1-2; TRBD1 matches 10 bases. This CDR3 spans 16 amino acids. Germline V gene sequence: CDR1 MDHEN, CDR2 SYDVKM. V was clipped by 4 bases and J by 4 bases; unmatched bases: 9. CDR3 loop: CASSSRGTGAFYGYTF. Here the CDR3 DNA reads TGTGCCAGCAGTTCAAGAGGGACAGGGGCCTTCTATGGCTACACCTTC.

The gene calls are TRBV3-1 (or the pseudogene TRBV3-2) and TRBJ2-7; TRBD1 matches at 10 bases. J gave up 1 base and V 0 bases, and 6 bases lay outside the gene matches. CDR1 and CDR2 (germline): LGHDT, YNNKEL (reference sequence). The CDR3 is made up of 17 amino acids. CDR3 DNA: TGTGCCAGCAGCCAAGAGATTTGGACAGGGGGTTCCTACGAGCAGTACTTC. Protein: CASSQEIWTGGSYEQYF.

Written as DNA, the CDR3 is TGTGCCAGCTCAAAAACAGGGGCCACAACTAATGAAAAACTGTTTTTT. Protein: CASSKTGATTNEKLFF. J is TRBJ1-4 and V is TRBV18; 7 nucleotides align to TRBD1. This CDR3 spans 16 amino acids. The ends lost 5 bases at V and 0 bases at J; junction bases unmatched: 6. The germline CDR1 and CDR2 sequences are KGHSH and LQKENI.